This T cell receptor beta chain comes out of a study of identical twins. Findings of the study overall: Models underestimated out-of-frame TCR alpha sharing in monozygotic twins. Clonotypes of the beta chain that were abundant in cord blood carried fewer insertions (memory repertoires showed none). Sequences that were out-of-frame, alpha and twin-shared displayed an excess of low generation probability.

Concerning this clonotype itself: Its antigen is unknown.

Unique molecular identifiers were present on the cDNA, which also gained a universal primer site by template switching. In TCRdb, the 5' RACE reads were re-called with MiXCR into one record per CDR3 protein. Of some 500,000 distinct CDR3 sequences in the sample, approximately 15% were seen once. This CDR3 is built from 13 residues. V lost 4 bases and J 3 bases, leaving 10 bases between the germline ends. Per germline, CDR1 SGHTA and CDR2 FQGNSA. The sample was also linked to a second study, of yellow fever vaccine responses in identical twins.

J is TRBJ2-7 and V is TRBV7-2; no firm D call. The TCR sequence derives from a woman younger than 30 in good health. Source material: CD4+ T cells sorted from blood. The chain's CDR3 is CASSSPPFYEQYF. The CDR3 nucleotides are TGTGCCAGCAGCTCCCCGCCATTCTACGAGCAGTACTTC.